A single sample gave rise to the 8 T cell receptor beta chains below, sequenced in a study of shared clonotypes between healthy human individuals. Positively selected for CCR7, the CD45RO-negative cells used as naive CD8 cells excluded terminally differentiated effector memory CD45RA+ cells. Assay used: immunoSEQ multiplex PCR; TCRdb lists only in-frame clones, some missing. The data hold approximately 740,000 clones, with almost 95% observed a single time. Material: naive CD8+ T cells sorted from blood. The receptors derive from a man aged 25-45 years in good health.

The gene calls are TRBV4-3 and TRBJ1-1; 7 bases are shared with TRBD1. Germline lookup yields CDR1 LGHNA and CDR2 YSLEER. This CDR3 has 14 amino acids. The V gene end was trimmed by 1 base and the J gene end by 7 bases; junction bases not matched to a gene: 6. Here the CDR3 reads CASSQGTGFNEAFF. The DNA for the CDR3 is TGCGCCAGCAGCCAAGGGACAGGATTTAATGAAGCTTTCTTT.

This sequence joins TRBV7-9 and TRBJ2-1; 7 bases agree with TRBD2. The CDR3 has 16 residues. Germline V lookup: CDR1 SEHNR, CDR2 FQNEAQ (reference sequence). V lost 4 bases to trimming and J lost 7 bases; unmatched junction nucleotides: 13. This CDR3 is CASSSRLAAMGNEQFF. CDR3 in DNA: TGTGCCAGCAGCTCCCGACTAGCAGCCATGGGGAATGAGCAGTTCTTC.

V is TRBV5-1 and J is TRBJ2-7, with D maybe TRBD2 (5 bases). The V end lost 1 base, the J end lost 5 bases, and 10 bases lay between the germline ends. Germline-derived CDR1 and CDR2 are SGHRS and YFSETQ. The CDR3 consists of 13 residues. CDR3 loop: CASSLRGWDEQYF. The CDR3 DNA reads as TGCGCCAGCAGCTTGCGGGGTTGGGACGAGCAGTACTTC. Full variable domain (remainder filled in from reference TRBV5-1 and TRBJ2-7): KAGVTQTPRYLIKTRGQQVTLSCSPISGHRSVSWYQQTPGQGLQFLFEYFSETQRNKGNFPGRFSGRQFSNSRSEMNVSTLELGDSALYLCASSLRGWDEQYFGPGTRLTVT.

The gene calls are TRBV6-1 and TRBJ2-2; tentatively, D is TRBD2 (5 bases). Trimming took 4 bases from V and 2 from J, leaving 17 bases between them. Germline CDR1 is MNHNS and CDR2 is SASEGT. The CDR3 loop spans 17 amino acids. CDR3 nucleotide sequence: TGTGCCAGCAGTGTGTCGGACTTCCTCCTAAACACCGGGGAGCTGTTTTTT. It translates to CASSVSDFLLNTGELFF.

The CDR3 nucleotides are TGTGCCAGCAGTCCACTAGCGGGAGGAAACATTCAGTACTTC. It translates to CASSPLAGGNIQYF. The V call is TRBV27, the J call TRBJ2-4; 12 bases match TRBD2. Germline assignment: CDR1 MNHEY and CDR2 SMNVEV (reference sequence). This CDR3 is 14 amino acids long. V dropped 5 bases and J dropped 6; count of bases not matched to a gene: 2.

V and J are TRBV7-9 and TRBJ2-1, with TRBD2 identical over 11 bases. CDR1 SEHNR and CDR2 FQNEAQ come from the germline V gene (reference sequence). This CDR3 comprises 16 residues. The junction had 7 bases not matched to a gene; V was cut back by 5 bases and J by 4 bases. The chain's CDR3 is CASSLMTSGDYNEQFF. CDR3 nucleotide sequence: TGTGCCAGCAGCCTAATGACTAGCGGGGATTACAATGAGCAGTTCTTC.

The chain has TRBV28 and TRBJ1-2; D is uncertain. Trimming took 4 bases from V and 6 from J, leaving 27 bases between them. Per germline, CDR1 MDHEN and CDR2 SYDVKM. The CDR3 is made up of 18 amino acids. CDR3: CASSSPGWGSTRANGYTF. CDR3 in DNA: TGTGCCAGCAGTTCTCCAGGTTGGGGATCGACAAGAGCCAATGGCTACACCTTC.

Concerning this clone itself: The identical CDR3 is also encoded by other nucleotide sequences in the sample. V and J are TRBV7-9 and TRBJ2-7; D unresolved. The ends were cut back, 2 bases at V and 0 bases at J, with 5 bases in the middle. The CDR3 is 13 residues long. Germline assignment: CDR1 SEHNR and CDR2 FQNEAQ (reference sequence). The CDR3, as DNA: TGTGCCAGCAGCTTACTCGACTCCTACGAGCAGTACTTC. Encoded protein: CASSLLDSYEQYF.